These 8 T cell receptor beta chains were sequenced from one sample in a study of cytomegalovirus exposure and HLA in healthy donors. The study ran its PCR with 60 Vbeta and 13 Jbeta primers. Here immunoSEQ multiplex PCR was the method, and the copy in TCRdb shows in-frame clones only, minus some. Its table lists 45,000 to 60,000 clones. Input material: PBMCs. These receptors were collected from a male donor in good health and CMV-seronegative.

The chain is built from TRBV6-5 and TRBJ1-1; no clear D gene. The CDR3 sequence is 15 residues long. Trimming shortened V by 5 bases and J by 3 bases, and 16 bases separated the two germline ends. The germline V gene encodes CDR1 MNHEY and CDR2 SVGAGI. CDR3 sequence (DNA): TGTGCCAGCAGTCGAGGCTACGGGTCCCACACTGAAGCTTTCTTT. It yields the protein CASSRGYGSHTEAFF.

The chain combines TRBV4-2 with TRBJ1-3; 10 nucleotides match TRBD1. The ends lost 2 bases at V and 5 bases at J; junction bases unmatched: 3. The CDR3 is 15 amino acids. Germline V gene sequence: CDR1 LGHNA, CDR2 YNFKEQ. CDR3: CASSQPGQGRNTIYF. The CDR3 DNA sequence: TGTGCCAGCAGCCAACCGGGACAGGGGAGAAACACCATATATTTT.

The chain links TRBV30 to TRBJ1-3; no reliable D call. The germline V and J ends were trimmed by 1 base and 4 bases, with 17 bases remaining between them. The CDR3 consists of 16 residues. Germline CDR1 GTSNPN, CDR2 SVGIG (reference sequence). The CDR3 DNA reads as TGTGCCTGGAGTGGGCGGGAGGTAAGAGGAGGAAACACCATATATTTT. This encodes CAWSGREVRGGNTIYF. The full variable domain, in which reference TRBV30 and TRBJ1-3 provide the parts outside the CDR3, is SQTIHQWPATLVQPVGSPLSLECTVEGTSNPNLYWYRQAAGRGLQLLFYSVGIGQISSEVPQNLSASRPQDRQFILSSKKLLLSDSGFYLCAWSGREVRGGNTIYFGEGSWLTVV.

The gene calls are TRBV5-1 and TRBJ2-3; 11 positions agree with TRBD2. Germline CDR1 is SGHRS and CDR2 is YFSETQ. CDR3 length: 15 residues. Unmatched junction bases numbered 8, after V lost 5 bases and J lost 6 bases. This chain's CDR3 is CASRSLAGGSDTQYF. The DNA of the CDR3 is TGCGCCAGCAGATCCCTAGCGGGGGGATCGGATACGCAGTATTTT.

The chain has TRBV5-4 and TRBJ2-7; D might be TRBD2 (6 bases). This CDR3 has 16 amino acids. The V gene's germline CDR1 is SGHNT and CDR2 YYREEE (reference sequence). V shed 0 bases and J shed 3 bases, with 16 bases lying between them. The CDR3 DNA reads TGTGCCAGCAGCTTGGCTAGCTCCGGGGGTAACTACGAGCAGTACTTC. This gives the protein CASSLASSGGNYEQYF.

The rearrangement links TRBV30 to TRBJ2-2; D perhaps matches TRBD2 (5 bases). Germline loops: CDR1 GTSNPN, CDR2 SVGIG (reference sequence). The CDR3 loop spans 15 amino acids. V was cut by 3 bases and J by 5 bases, with 16 bases left in between. The CDR3 loop is CAWRGRGSRTGELFF. CDR3 coding DNA: TGTGCCTGGAGAGGACGGGGATCGCGGACCGGGGAGCTGTTTTTT.

This chain uses TRBV10-3 with TRBJ1-5, with 10 bases fitting TRBD1. The junction had 16 bases not matched to a gene; V was cut back by 1 base and J by 7 bases. CDR1 and CDR2 (germline): ENHRY, SYGVKD. CDR3 length equals 19 residues. The CDR3 region is CAISEFTPGDRGRGQPQHF. The CDR3 coding sequence is TGTGCCATCAGTGAGTTCACACCAGGGGACAGGGGAAGAGGGCAGCCCCAGCATTTT.

This sequence joins TRBV4-1 and TRBJ1-5; no clear D gene. There are 16 residues in the CDR3. The germline CDR1 and CDR2 sequences are MGHRA and YSYEKL. Trimming stripped 3 bases from V and 5 bases from J, with 17 bases between. The CDR3 nucleotides read TGCGCCAGCAGCCAGGAAGGTGGAGGGTGGGATCAGCCCCAGCATTTT. Its protein is CASSQEGGGWDQPQHF.